This T cell receptor (beta chain) was profiled in a study of cytomegalovirus exposure and HLA in healthy donors (dated by TCRdb to the late 2010s). For the wider study: In an earlier analysis of some 610 of the donors, under 300 Gb of sequence data and approximately 120 million unique TCR beta sequences from 150 million to 200 million T cells were reported. Roughly 300 gigabases of sequencing data and approximately 84 million unique TCR sequences were included in an early release covering around 600 HLA-typed donors. Of the approximately 400 genotyped donors, over 65% fell in the genetic ancestry cluster associated with self-reported Caucasian donors. The study aimed to test whether cataloging public T cell receptors could reveal signatures of past pathogen exposure. The T cell repertoires of under 700 subjects were profiled by immunosequencing and related to cytomegalovirus serostatus. In addition to the first cohort of several hundred subjects, a separate validation cohort of approximately 110 different subjects was used. To predict cytomegalovirus infection status, the study brought together high-throughput TCR immunosequencing, statistical association of individual TCRs with disease status, and machine learning. A later analysis re-analyzed previously published TCR beta repertoires from about 600 donors and added high-resolution HLA genotyping to study TCR occurrence patterns. The later analysis used no new phenotypic data to find candidate immune exposures, relying instead on TCR beta sequences and their occurrence across donors. To decide whether each TCR beta V gene segment behaved as functional or pseudogenic, an earlier analysis of some 570 of the donors relied on high-throughput TCR beta sequencing. Alongside the repertoire data, information on donor age, sex, ethnicity and CMV serostatus was compiled. A later genetic analysis took genome-wide SNP genotypes for about 55% of the roughly 670 donors and used that subset as a discovery cohort. All discovery cohort repertoires had been generated on a single sequencing platform. Both class I and class II loci were covered by HLA typing, at four-digit resolution. The number of donors typed differed by locus, with about 629-630 for A, B, C, DRB1 and DQB1, about 500 for DQA1, approximately 580 for DPA1, and around 460 for DPB1. A handful of DR-DQ haplotypes were handled as single units for association and clustering because linkage in the cohort was strong. Among roughly 400 genotyped donors of the cohort, an average of around 240,000 unique TCR beta nucleotide sequences was sequenced per donor, of which about 18% were non-productive.

The research as a whole found: In an earlier analysis of 450 to 750 of the donors, most TCR beta V segments appeared in productive rearrangements about 87% or about 30% of the time, broadly matching IMGT annotations. In a later analysis, the rate of TCR association differed among HLA loci, with DRB1 alleles having the most associated TCRs and HLA-C alleles having the fewest. In a later analysis, most CMV-associated TCR beta chains were found to appear HLA-restricted, with HLA associations seemingly driven largely by CMV exposure. At a false discovery rate of 0.05, a later analysis linked about 17,000 TCR beta sequences to specific HLA alleles. In a later analysis, HLA-associated TCR beta chains showed more clonal expansion and lower generation probabilities than non-associated chains that were equally common. Linkage disequilibrium might explain the correlated functional status among segregating V segments, but an unknown experimental factor could not be ruled out. A cluster of highly shared sequence variants was judged likely to be a technical artifact of the sequencing pipeline. According to a later analysis, parvovirus B19, influenza, CMV and Epstein-Barr virus appeared linked to several top co-occurrence clusters. A few of the identified cytomegalovirus-associated TCR beta chains were confirmed in vitro to be specific for cytomegalovirus antigens. A further reported finding was that TCR beta sequences accurately predicted the HLA-A and HLA-B alleles for most subjects in the first cohort. Sequencing depth was assumed to be roughly uniform across donors in the presence/absence analyses, though that assumption may not hold. The earlier analysis of 587 of the donors excluded roughly 16 rarely observed V segments, including chromosome 9 orphons, because counts were too low. Across donors, most TCR sequences were observed very rarely, whereas some public TCRs were present in many individuals. Cytomegalovirus status was reported to be diagnosed by the classifier with high specificity and sensitivity in both the original and validation cohorts. An association between a missense DCLRE1C variant and V-gene and J-gene trimming of TCR beta chains was found in a later genetic analysis and replicated in an independent cohort. Because some donors lacked HLA typing at each locus, the association tests relied only on the typed subset. In a later genetic analysis, fewer N-insertions in productive TCRs were reported among donors in an Asian-associated ancestry cluster than the roughly 700-donor mean. For the cohort, immune exposure information was limited to CMV serostatus. Only TCR beta chains were sequenced in this cohort, and the absence of alpha or paired-chain data limited detectable features. The study gave a list of about 150 TCR beta chains associated with cytomegalovirus. The authors suggested that the approach could potentially be generalized to other disease states and immunological phenotypes. When HLA alleles, especially DR and DQ, strongly co-occurred, attributing TCR associations to individual alleles was difficult. Some IMGT-functional V segments, including TRBV6-2 and TRBV6-3, could not be told apart with the 87-base-pair reads, so those segments were excluded.

Points on this clone: Its antigen remains unidentified.

In total, about 650 healthy bone marrow donors made up the cohort. All cohort members were sampled while nominally healthy, although unrecorded immune exposures were likely present. The donor tested CMV seropositive and was one of the 289 seropositive cohort members. A peripheral blood sample was provided by each donor, and peripheral blood mononuclear cells were used for TCR beta sequencing. Genomic DNA extraction from the blood cell samples was performed with the Qiagen DNeasy Blood Extraction Kit. The CDR3 numbers 17 residues from cysteine through phenylalanine. Only the CDR3 DNA is retained, 51 bases long and in frame from the first base. As encoded in the germline V gene, CDR1 is MDHEN while CDR2 is SYDVKM. The method behind the library was the immunoSEQ multiplex PCR assay. The multiplex PCR relied on a mix of 60 forward primers for TCR Vbeta segments and 13 reverse primers for TCR Jbeta segments. Amplification of the CDR3 region of rearranged TCR beta genes was performed with a multiplex PCR assay on genomic DNA. The Illumina HiSeq System was used to sequence the amplified TCR beta libraries as 87-base-pair reads. Turning to the authors' computational methods: In a later analysis, about 80 million unique TCR beta chains were counted across the approximately 620 repertoires, and roughly 11 million of these chains were shared by at least two donors. A nearest-neighbor algorithm error-corrected the raw reads and collapsed the reads into unique sequences, merging closely related sequences to remove PCR and sequencing errors. CDR3 sequences were aligned to IMGT reference sequences to assign V, D and J gene segments. Each retained sequence needed at least a six-nucleotide match to both a V gene segment and a J gene segment. A rearrangement counted as productive if the CDR3 had no stop codons and remained in frame with V and J, and every other rearrangement counted as non-productive. CDR3 was defined by IMGT convention, running from the second conserved V-encoded cysteine to the conserved J-encoded phenylalanine. In an earlier analysis of approximately 500 of the donors, sequences lacking an unambiguous match to a single V gene segment were excluded. In an earlier analysis of a few hundred of the donors, V segments were called functional above 56.7% productive rearrangements and were called segregating when the between-donor standard deviation exceeded 5%. To diagnose cytomegalovirus status from the catalog of TCR beta chain sequences, a statistical classification framework was built. In a later analysis, TCR nucleotide sequences were compared against IMGT/GENE-DB human TR gene sequences so that V and J genes could be assigned. The TCRdist pipeline was used in a later analysis to assign CDR3 sequences and most-parsimonious VDJ recombination scenarios. A later analysis defined each TCR beta chain by its CDR3 amino acid sequence plus V-gene family, and excluded reads lacking a unique V-gene family. A later analysis removed 592 highly shared, low-generation-probability nucleotide sequences to deal with suspected cross-contamination and a sequencing artifact. In a later analysis, a clonal expansion index was calculated for each public chain from normalized within-repertoire ranks of inferred template counts. Generation probabilities in a later analysis came from a VDJ recombination model fitted to out-of-frame rearrangements, and those results were checked against IGoR. In a later analysis, TCR-TCR, TCR-HLA and TCR-CMV co-occurrence was scored with hypergeometric tests, and a repertoire-size bias correction was applied to TCR pairs. In a later analysis, false discovery rates were estimated by permuting HLA or CMV assignments 20 times. In a later analysis, co-occurring TCRs were grouped with DBSCAN, and TCRdist sequence similarity was added when clustering was performed within HLA-allele-positive subsets. Repertoires with fewer than 30,000 or more than 120,000 public chains, plus five repertoires with anomalous nucleotide sharing, were excluded from co-occurrence clustering. Drawn from immuneACCESS, this table holds only the in-frame rearrangements with V and J called that TCRdb kept. Clones are partly lost; checked studies trace under half to an unresolved V gene and leave the rest unexplained. From that table come the V and J calls and clone size; the DNA was used to work out D and trimming. The table kept for this sample lists some 120,000 clones. The ten largest clones represent approximately 6.8% of the sample.

Sequencing used PBMCs. This TCR was sampled from a man aged 35-49 years in good health and CMV-seropositive. This sequence uses TRBV28 and TRBJ2-1, with a tentative D gene TRBD1 over 6 matching bases. The CDR3 region: CASSGGDSTGSYNEQFF. The DNA reads TGTGCATCTTCTGGCGGTGACTCCACAGGGTCCTACAATGAGCAGTTCTTC.